This T cell receptor (beta chain) was captured by sequencing in a study of control samples from healthy donors and cancer patients (TCRdb year 2020). The method was the immunoSEQ multiplex PCR assay. As stored in TCRdb, this immuneACCESS dataset retains in-frame rearrangements with V and J assigned. A fraction of the clones does not appear; measured against another copy, unresolved V genes explain less than half of the discrepancy, and the remainder lacks a known reason. The table for this sample lists 100,000 to 120,000 clones; 83% of them were counted only once. About 12% of the sample goes to the ten largest clones. Points on this clone: The antigen it binds to is not known. No base quality values were provided; no much bigger clone lies one nucleotide off.

V gives up 8 bases and J gives up 0 bases, and the segment between their germline ends measures 17 bases. From cysteine to phenylalanine, the CDR3 is 17 amino acids long. The retained sequence is limited to the CDR3, 51 bases, with the frame set at the first base. CDR1 and CDR2 were assigned from the germline V gene as SNHLY and FYNNEI. The specimen was blood. The sequence was obtained from a woman in her fifties or sixties in good health. The chain was built from TRBV2 and TRBJ1-6; the D gene is unclear. The DNA is TGTGCCAGCGTGTCCGGGCCGCTTAGCTCCTATAATTCACCCCTCCACTTT. Its translation is CASVSGPLSSYNSPLHF.